This T cell receptor (beta chain) was identified during a study of CD8 T cells in ankylosing spondylitis. Preparation of TCR beta libraries was done by quantitative 5'-RACE with molecular barcodes. TCRdb re-called the 5' RACE reads with MiXCR, one entry per CDR3 protein. The table lists hundreds of thousands of distinct CDR3 sequences, around 20% of them singletons, with under 8.5% in the top ten. Study-wide results and caveats: What seemed typical of ankylosing spondylitis blood was a TCR beta motif built from fewer than ten highly homologous variants. Earlier studies detected some motif variants in reactive arthritis synovial fluid and blood. Matched synovial fluid from ankylosing spondylitis patients was reported to be enriched for disease-linked clones.

This clonotype was seen at least ten times. What it binds is not known. The sample comprised blood, either unsorted or a sorted T cell fraction (not recorded which). The receptor was derived from a male donor with ankylosing spondylitis or in good health (not recorded which).

CDR3 sequence (DNA): TGTGCCAGCAGTACAGGGGGCCGTGAGGAGCTGTTTTTT. This codes for CASSTGGREELFF. This sequence joins TRBV28 and TRBJ2-2; 9 nucleotides match TRBD1. The CDR3 runs 13 residues. CDR1 MDHEN and CDR2 SYDVKM come from the germline V gene. J gave up 10 bases and V 5 bases, and 5 bases lay outside the gene matches. The full variable domain, in which reference TRBV28 and TRBJ2-2 provide the parts outside the CDR3, is DVKVTQSSRYLVKRTGEKVFLECVQDMDHENMFWYRQDPGLGLRLIYFSYDVKMKEKGDIPEGYSVSREKKERFSLILESASTNQTSMYLCASSTGGREELFFGEGSRLTVL.